The present TCR beta chain was sequenced within a study of cytomegalovirus exposure and HLA in healthy donors. Findings of the study overall: That first-cohort TCR clusters tended to co-occur in the 100 to 150 validation repertoires was found in a later analysis.

The trim removed 5 bases at V and 4 bases at J, leaving 10 bases unmatched. Germline-derived CDR1 and CDR2 are SGHAT and FQNNGV. The CDR3 totals 16 residues. Note on this clone: What it binds is not known.

Here immunoSEQ multiplex PCR was the method, and the copy in TCRdb shows in-frame clones only, minus some. This table holds roughly 130,000 clones, under 90% found once. This rearrangement joins TRBV11-2 to TRBJ1-2; 10 bases line up with TRBD1. The material sequenced was PBMCs. The clonotype was recovered from a young man in good health and CMV-seronegative. CDR3 loop: CASSLAWDRGSYGYTF. CDR3 coding DNA: TGTGCCAGCAGCCTCGCTTGGGACAGGGGTAGCTATGGCTACACCTTC.